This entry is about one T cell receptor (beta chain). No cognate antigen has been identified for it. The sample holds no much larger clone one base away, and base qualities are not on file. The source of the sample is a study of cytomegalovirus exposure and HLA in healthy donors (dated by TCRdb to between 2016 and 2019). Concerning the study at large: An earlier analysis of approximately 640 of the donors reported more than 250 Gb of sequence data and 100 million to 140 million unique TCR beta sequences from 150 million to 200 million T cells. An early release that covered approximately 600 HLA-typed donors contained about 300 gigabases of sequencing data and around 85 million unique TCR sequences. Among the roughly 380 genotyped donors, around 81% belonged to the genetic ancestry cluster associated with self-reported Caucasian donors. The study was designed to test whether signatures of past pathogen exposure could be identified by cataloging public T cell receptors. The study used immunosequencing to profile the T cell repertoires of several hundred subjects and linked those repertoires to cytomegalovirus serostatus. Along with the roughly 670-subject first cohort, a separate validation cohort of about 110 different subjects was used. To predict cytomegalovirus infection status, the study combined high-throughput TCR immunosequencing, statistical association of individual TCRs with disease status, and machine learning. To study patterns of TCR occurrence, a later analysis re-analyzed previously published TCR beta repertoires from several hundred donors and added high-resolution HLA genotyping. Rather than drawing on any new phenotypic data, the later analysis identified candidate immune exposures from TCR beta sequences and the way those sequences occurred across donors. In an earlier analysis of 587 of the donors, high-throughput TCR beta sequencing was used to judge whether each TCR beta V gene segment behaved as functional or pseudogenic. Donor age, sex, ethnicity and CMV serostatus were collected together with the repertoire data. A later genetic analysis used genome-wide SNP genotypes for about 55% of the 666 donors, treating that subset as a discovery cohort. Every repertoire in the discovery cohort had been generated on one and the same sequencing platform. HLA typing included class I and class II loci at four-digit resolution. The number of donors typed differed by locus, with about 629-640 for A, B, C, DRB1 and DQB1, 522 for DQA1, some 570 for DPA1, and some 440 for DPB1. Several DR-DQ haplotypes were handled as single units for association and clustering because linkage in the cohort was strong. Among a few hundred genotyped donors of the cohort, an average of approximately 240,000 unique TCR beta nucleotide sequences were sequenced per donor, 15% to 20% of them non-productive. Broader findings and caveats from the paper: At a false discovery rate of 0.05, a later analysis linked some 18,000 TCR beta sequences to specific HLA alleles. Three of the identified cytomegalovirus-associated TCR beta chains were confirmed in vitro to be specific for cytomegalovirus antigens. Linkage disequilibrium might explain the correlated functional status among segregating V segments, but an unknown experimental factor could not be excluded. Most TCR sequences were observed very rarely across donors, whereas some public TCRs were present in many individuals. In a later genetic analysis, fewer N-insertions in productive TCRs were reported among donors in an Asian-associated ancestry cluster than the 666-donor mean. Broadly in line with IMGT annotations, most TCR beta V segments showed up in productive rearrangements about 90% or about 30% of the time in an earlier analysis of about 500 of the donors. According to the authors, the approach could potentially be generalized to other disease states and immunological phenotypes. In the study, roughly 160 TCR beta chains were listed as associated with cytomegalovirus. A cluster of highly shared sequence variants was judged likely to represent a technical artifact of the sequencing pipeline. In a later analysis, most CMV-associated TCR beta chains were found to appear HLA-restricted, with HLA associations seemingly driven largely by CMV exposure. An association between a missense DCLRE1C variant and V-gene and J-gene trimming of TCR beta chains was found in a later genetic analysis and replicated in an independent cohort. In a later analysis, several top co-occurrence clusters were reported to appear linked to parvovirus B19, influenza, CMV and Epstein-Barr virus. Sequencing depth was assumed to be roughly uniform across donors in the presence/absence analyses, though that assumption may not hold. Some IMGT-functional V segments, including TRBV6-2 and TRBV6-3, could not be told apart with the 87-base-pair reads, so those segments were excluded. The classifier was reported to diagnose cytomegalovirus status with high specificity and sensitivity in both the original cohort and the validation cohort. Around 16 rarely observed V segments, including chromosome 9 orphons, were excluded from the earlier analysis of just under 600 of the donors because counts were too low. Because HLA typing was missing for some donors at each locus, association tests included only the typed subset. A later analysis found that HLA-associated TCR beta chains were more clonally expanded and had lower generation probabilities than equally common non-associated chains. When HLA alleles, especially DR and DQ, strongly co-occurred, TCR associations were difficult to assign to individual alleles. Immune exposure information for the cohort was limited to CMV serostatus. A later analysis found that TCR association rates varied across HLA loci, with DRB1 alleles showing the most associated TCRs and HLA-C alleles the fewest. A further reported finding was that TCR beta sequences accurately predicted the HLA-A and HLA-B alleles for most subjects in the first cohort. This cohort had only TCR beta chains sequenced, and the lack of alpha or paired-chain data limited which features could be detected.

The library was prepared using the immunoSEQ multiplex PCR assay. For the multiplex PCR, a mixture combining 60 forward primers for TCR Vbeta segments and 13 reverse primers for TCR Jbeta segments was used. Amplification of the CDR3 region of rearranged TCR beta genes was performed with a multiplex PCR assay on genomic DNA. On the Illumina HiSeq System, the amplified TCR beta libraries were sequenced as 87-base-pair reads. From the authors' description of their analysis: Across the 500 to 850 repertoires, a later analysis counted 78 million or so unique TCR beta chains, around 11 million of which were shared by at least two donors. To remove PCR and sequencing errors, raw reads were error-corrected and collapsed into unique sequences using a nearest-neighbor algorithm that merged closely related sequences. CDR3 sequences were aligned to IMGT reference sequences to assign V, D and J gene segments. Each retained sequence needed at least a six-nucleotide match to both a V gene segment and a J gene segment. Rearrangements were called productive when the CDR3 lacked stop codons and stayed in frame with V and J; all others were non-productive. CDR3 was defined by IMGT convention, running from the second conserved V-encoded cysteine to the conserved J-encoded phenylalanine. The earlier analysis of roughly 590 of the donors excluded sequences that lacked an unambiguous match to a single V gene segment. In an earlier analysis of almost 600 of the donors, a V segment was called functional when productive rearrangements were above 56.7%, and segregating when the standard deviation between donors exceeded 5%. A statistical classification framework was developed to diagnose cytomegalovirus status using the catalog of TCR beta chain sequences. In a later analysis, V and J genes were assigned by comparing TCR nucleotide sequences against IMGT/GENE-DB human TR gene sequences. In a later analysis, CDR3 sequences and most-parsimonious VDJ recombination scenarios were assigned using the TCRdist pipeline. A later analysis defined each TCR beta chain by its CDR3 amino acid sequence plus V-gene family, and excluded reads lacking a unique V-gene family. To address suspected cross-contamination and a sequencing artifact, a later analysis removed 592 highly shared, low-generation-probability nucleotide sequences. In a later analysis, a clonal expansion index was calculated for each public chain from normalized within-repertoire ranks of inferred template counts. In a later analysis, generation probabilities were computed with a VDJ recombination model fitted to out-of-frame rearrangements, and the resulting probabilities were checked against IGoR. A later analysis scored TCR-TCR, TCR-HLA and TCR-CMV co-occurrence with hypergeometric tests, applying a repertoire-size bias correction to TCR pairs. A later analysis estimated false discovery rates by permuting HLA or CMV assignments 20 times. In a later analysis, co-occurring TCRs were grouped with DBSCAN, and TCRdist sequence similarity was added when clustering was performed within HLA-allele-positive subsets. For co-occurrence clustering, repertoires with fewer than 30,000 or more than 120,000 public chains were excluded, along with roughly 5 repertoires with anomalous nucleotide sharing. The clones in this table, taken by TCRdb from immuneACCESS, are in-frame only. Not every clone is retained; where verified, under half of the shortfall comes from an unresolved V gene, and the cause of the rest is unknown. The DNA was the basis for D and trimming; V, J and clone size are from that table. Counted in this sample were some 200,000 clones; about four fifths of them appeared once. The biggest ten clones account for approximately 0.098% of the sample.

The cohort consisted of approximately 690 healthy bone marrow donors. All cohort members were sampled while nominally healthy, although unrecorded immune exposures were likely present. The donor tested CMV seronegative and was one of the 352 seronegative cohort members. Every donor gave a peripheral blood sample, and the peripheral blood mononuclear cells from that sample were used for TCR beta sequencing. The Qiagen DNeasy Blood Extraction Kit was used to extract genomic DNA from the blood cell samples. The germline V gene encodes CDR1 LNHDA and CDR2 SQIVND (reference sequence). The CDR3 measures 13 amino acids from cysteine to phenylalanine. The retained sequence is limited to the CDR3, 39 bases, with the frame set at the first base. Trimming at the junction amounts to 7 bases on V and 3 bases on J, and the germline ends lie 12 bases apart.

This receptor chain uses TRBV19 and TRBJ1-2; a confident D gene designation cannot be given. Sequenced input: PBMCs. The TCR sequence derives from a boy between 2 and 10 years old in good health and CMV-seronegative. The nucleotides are TGTGCCAGTAAGACCGGAGTCCACTATGGCTACACCTTC. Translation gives CASKTGVHYGYTF.